What follows are 5 T cell receptor beta chains derived from one specimen sequenced in a study of response to subunit inactivated influenza vaccine listed by TCRdb under 2018. The method was RT-PCR. Instrument on record: Illumina HiSeq 2500. TCRdb applied fastp at Q25 and MiXCR to the public reads, then kept only in-frame beta chains. Here each entry gathers all rows of one CDR3 protein and keeps the most common genes and DNA. The sample data list 300,000 to 350,000 distinct CDR3 sequences, and around a fifth of these were observed just once. The ten largest clones take up about 9.4% of the sample. The sample consisted of PBMCs from blood, taken around 22 months after vaccination. The source is a man aged 45 to 70 who received an inactivated influenza vaccine. Donor details come from another sample of the same person, matched by shared clones.

This clonotype was picked up a small number of times. The rearrangement uses TRBV20-1 and TRBJ1-1, with D possibly TRBD1 on 5 matching bases. Trimming left V 7 bases short and J 4 bases short, with 13 bases between. CDR3 length: 12 amino acids. CDR1 DFQATT and CDR2 SNEGSKA come from the germline V gene (reference sequence). As DNA, the CDR3 is TGCAGTGGGATCAGGGCGAGCACTGAAGCTTTCTTT. This sequence encodes CSGIRASTEAFF.

This clonotype occurred a few times. The chain has TRBV12-3 or TRBV12-4 and TRBJ1-1, with no clear D. The CDR3 loop spans 13 amino acids. V was clipped by 3 bases and J by 4 bases, with 9 bases between them. The CDR3 sequence is CASSFRVSTEAFF. DNA of the CDR3: TGTGCCAGCAGTTTTAGGGTGAGCACTGAAGCTTTCTTT.

The sample holds many counts of this clonotype. This chain's CDR3 is CASSRTGYLHF. The CDR3 DNA follows: TGTGCCAGCAGTCGGACAGGATACCTCCACTTT. V is TRBV12-3 or TRBV12-4 and J is TRBJ1-6; 7 positions agree with TRBD1. This CDR3 spans 11 amino acids. Trimming removed 5 bases from V and 15 bases from J; junction bases left unmatched: 4.

This clonotype was observed a handful of times. V is TRBV6-1 and J is TRBJ2-7; possibly TRBD2 for D (6 bases). The CDR3 length is 13 residues. Germline CDR1 is MNHNS and CDR2 is SASEGT. Trimming shortened V by 6 bases and J by 6 bases, and 15 bases separated the two germline ends. CDR3 sequence reads: CASRRGLGGEQYF. Here the CDR3 DNA reads TGTGCCAGCAGACGGGGACTGGGAGGCGAGCAGTACTTC.

This chain links TRBV12-3 or TRBV12-4 with TRBJ2-6, with a tentative D call TRBD2 (6 bases). Trimming pared 5 bases from V and 3 bases from J, leaving 17 bases between. The CDR3 contains 17 residues. Written as DNA, the CDR3 is TGTGCCAGCAGTCCCCGGCGGGGAAGGGATGGGGCCAACGTCCTGACTTTC. Protein: CASSPRRGRDGANVLTF.